The rows below give T cell receptor beta chains drawn from one sample of a study of OX40 agonist ivuxolimab in advanced cancers. Profiling relied on immunoSEQ multiplex PCR, and the TCRdb table lists in-frame clones only, not all of them. The sample has about 49,000 clones, roughly 79% seen once. The sequences come from CD4+ or CD8+ T cells sorted from blood, collected in a trial of the OX40 agonist ivuxolimab. The receptors stem from an adult with an advanced solid tumor such as melanoma, head and neck, liver or kidney cancer. CDR3s include the opening cysteine and the closing phenylalanine or tryptophan. Fields, in order: V gene, CDR3 length, D gene, clone size, J gene, CDR3 DNA, CDR3 protein. A D gene is named only where the DNA matches it firmly. Clone size appears in some rows only: once, few, many, or a class for an expanded clone.

v_call: TRBV7-8; cdr3_length: 14; d_call: NA; clone_size: NA; j_call: TRBJ2-7; cdr3_nt: TGTGCCAGCAGCCCCCAACCAACATTGGGTGAGCAGTACTTC; cdr3_aa: CASSPQPTLGEQYF
v_call: TRBV5-6; cdr3_length: 14; d_call: NA; clone_size: few; j_call: TRBJ2-1; cdr3_nt: TGTGCCAGCAGCTTGTCGGTACCAGGCAATGAGCAGTTCTTC; cdr3_aa: CASSLSVPGNEQFF
v_call: TRBV15; cdr3_length: 14; d_call: TRBD1; clone_size: NA; j_call: TRBJ2-7; cdr3_nt: TGTGCCACCAGGGTTGGGACAGGTCATGGAGAGCAGTACTTC; cdr3_aa: CATRVGTGHGEQYF
v_call: TRBV28; cdr3_length: 12; d_call: NA; clone_size: NA; j_call: TRBJ2-7; cdr3_nt: TGTGCCAGCACGGCACAGGGATACGAGCAGTACTTC; cdr3_aa: CASTAQGYEQYF
v_call: TRBV5-6; cdr3_length: 14; d_call: NA; clone_size: once; j_call: TRBJ2-2; cdr3_nt: TGTGCCAGCAGGTACAGAACCTACACCGGGGAGCTGTTTTTT; cdr3_aa: CASRYRTYTGELFF
v_call: TRBV2; cdr3_length: 15; d_call: NA; clone_size: once; j_call: TRBJ2-1; cdr3_nt: TGTGCCAGCAGTGAATGGTCTAGCTTATACAATGAGCAGTTCTTC; cdr3_aa: CASSEWSSLYNEQFF
v_call: TRBV2; cdr3_length: 14; d_call: TRBD2; clone_size: NA; j_call: TRBJ2-1; cdr3_nt: TGTGCCAGCAGTGATGGTGTTAGCGGGAGAGAAGAGTTCTTC; cdr3_aa: CASSDGVSGREEFF
v_call: TRBV5-1; cdr3_length: 14; d_call: TRBD2; clone_size: once; j_call: TRBJ2-5; cdr3_nt: TGCGCCAGCAGCCGAGCGGGGGACCAAGAGACCCAGTACTTC; cdr3_aa: CASSRAGDQETQYF
v_call: TRBV7-9; cdr3_length: 14; d_call: NA; clone_size: NA; j_call: TRBJ2-2; cdr3_nt: TGTGCCAGCAGCCCAAGGACGCGAACCGGGGAGCTGTTTTTT; cdr3_aa: CASSPRTRTGELFF
v_call: TRBV5-6; cdr3_length: 13; d_call: NA; clone_size: NA; j_call: TRBJ1-2; cdr3_nt: TGTGCCAGCAGCCAATTTGGGGCCTATGGCTACACCTTC; cdr3_aa: CASSQFGAYGYTF
v_call: TRBV5-1; cdr3_length: 19; d_call: TRBD1; clone_size: NA; j_call: TRBJ2-7; cdr3_nt: TGCGCCAGCAGCTTGGCCAGGCGAGGGGGCCTCATCCTCTCCTACGAGCAGTACTTC; cdr3_aa: CASSLARRGGLILSYEQYF
v_call: TRBV4-3; cdr3_length: 14; d_call: NA; clone_size: few; j_call: TRBJ2-5; cdr3_nt: TGCGCCAGCAGCCAAGAATTGAGCTGGGAGACCCAGTACTTC; cdr3_aa: CASSQELSWETQYF
v_call: TRBV18; cdr3_length: 15; d_call: NA; clone_size: NA; j_call: TRBJ2-1; cdr3_nt: TGTGCCAGCTCACCACAGGGGGGATCCTACAATGAGCAGTTCTTC; cdr3_aa: CASSPQGGSYNEQFF
v_call: TRBV5-1; cdr3_length: 14; d_call: TRBD1; clone_size: NA; j_call: TRBJ1-6; cdr3_nt: TGCGCCAGCAGCTTCGCACAGGGGAATTCACCCCTCCACTTT; cdr3_aa: CASSFAQGNSPLHF
v_call: TRBV5-1; cdr3_length: 17; d_call: TRBD1; clone_size: NA; j_call: TRBJ2-7; cdr3_nt: TGCGCCAGCAGCTTGGGAGATTTGGACAGGTTCGTATACGAGCAGTACTTC; cdr3_aa: CASSLGDLDRFVYEQYF
v_call: TRBV30; cdr3_length: 13; d_call: NA; clone_size: medium-sized; j_call: TRBJ2-7; cdr3_nt: TGTGCCCCGTCACAGGGTCCGTCCTACGAGCAGTACTTC; cdr3_aa: CAPSQGPSYEQYF
v_call: TRBV19; cdr3_length: 15; d_call: NA; clone_size: few; j_call: TRBJ1-1; cdr3_nt: TGTGCCAGTAGTCCGGTGGTGGGACACCACACTGAAGCTTTCTTT; cdr3_aa: CASSPVVGHHTEAFF
v_call: TRBV19; cdr3_length: 15; d_call: NA; clone_size: NA; j_call: TRBJ1-1; cdr3_nt: TGTGCCAGTAGTATCCGGTTCGGGATGAACACTGAAGCTTTCTTT; cdr3_aa: CASSIRFGMNTEAFF
v_call: TRBV5-1; cdr3_length: 13; d_call: NA; clone_size: NA; j_call: TRBJ1-6; cdr3_nt: TGCGCCAGCAGGTTTGACGGCGGATCACCCCTCCACTTT; cdr3_aa: CASRFDGGSPLHF
v_call: TRBV4-1; cdr3_length: 16; d_call: NA; clone_size: NA; j_call: TRBJ2-2; cdr3_nt: TGCGCCAGCAGCCAGCCCTGGGGTATGAACACCGGGGAGCTGTTTTTT; cdr3_aa: CASSQPWGMNTGELFF
v_call: TRBV19; cdr3_length: 16; d_call: NA; clone_size: NA; j_call: TRBJ1-5; cdr3_nt: TGTGCCAGTAGTATGGTATTAGGGGACAGCAATCAGCCCCAGCATTTT; cdr3_aa: CASSMVLGDSNQPQHF
v_call: TRBV7-2; cdr3_length: 16; d_call: TRBD2; clone_size: NA; j_call: TRBJ2-1; cdr3_nt: TGTGCCAGCAGCTTATTGGGACTAGCGGGGTCCAATGAGCAGTTCTTC; cdr3_aa: CASSLLGLAGSNEQFF
v_call: TRBV4-1; cdr3_length: 16; d_call: TRBD2; clone_size: once; j_call: TRBJ2-5; cdr3_nt: TGCGCCAGCAGCCCCCGTCCGGGACTAGTCCAAGAGACCCAGTACTTC; cdr3_aa: CASSPRPGLVQETQYF
v_call: TRBV18; cdr3_length: 15; d_call: NA; clone_size: few; j_call: TRBJ1-2; cdr3_nt: TGTGCCAGCTCACCACCAGGAGAACTTAACTATGGCTACACCTTC; cdr3_aa: CASSPPGELNYGYTF
v_call: TRBV6-1; cdr3_length: 12; d_call: NA; clone_size: NA; j_call: TRBJ2-7; cdr3_nt: TGTGCCAGCAGTGAAGTCCCCTACGAGCAGTACTTC; cdr3_aa: CASSEVPYEQYF
v_call: TRBV19; cdr3_length: 15; d_call: TRBD1; clone_size: few; j_call: TRBJ1-5; cdr3_nt: TGTGCCAGTAGCCCCGGGACAGGTTACAATCAGCCCCAGCATTTT; cdr3_aa: CASSPGTGYNQPQHF
v_call: TRBV30; cdr3_length: 12; d_call: NA; clone_size: NA; j_call: TRBJ1-3; cdr3_nt: TGTGCCTATACCGGCTCTGGAAACACCATATATTTT; cdr3_aa: CAYTGSGNTIYF
v_call: TRBV5-8; cdr3_length: 15; d_call: TRBD2; clone_size: few; j_call: TRBJ2-5; cdr3_nt: TGTGCCAGCAGCTTGGGGGGACTAGCGGGAGAGACCCAGTACTTC; cdr3_aa: CASSLGGLAGETQYF
v_call: TRBV9; cdr3_length: 18; d_call: NA; clone_size: NA; j_call: TRBJ2-2; cdr3_nt: TGTGCCAGCAGCGTATTTTTAGCTCCACACATCGGGGCCGGGGAGCTGTTTTTT; cdr3_aa: CASSVFLAPHIGAGELFF
v_call: TRBV27; cdr3_length: 11; d_call: NA; clone_size: NA; j_call: TRBJ2-7; cdr3_nt: TGTGCCAGCACTCGAGGGGTTGAGCAGTACTTC; cdr3_aa: CASTRGVEQYF
v_call: TRBV4-3; cdr3_length: 15; d_call: NA; clone_size: NA; j_call: TRBJ1-2; cdr3_nt: TGCGCCAGCAGCCAAGAGGGTGGGGGAGGGTATGGCTACACCTTC; cdr3_aa: CASSQEGGGGYGYTF
v_call: TRBV7-2; cdr3_length: 15; d_call: TRBD1; clone_size: NA; j_call: TRBJ1-1; cdr3_nt: TGTGCCAGCAGCCTACAGGGGGGACGGAACACTGAAGCTTTCTTT; cdr3_aa: CASSLQGGRNTEAFF